A single sample is the source of the 8 T cell receptor beta chains below, sequenced in a study of CD8 T cells in Susac syndrome. cDNA came from around 0.5 to 1 ug RNA primed by random hexamers. TCRdb independently ran MiXCR on the immunoSEQ multiplex PCR reads; one entry per CDR3 protein. The sample lists about 400,000 distinct CDR3 sequences, about 85% occurring once. Material: CD8+ T cells from PBMCs. The receptors derive from a human donor with multiple sclerosis.

The chain links TRBV2 to TRBJ1-1, with TRBD1 matching 7 bases. In germline, CDR1 is SNHLY, CDR2 FYNNEI. Trimming at V came to 10 bases and at J to 6 bases, leaving 5 bases not matched to a gene. The CDR3 covers 11 residues. The CDR3 region is CAIRQGPEAFF. The DNA for the CDR3 is TGTGCCATCAGACAGGGCCCTGAAGCTTTCTTT.

The rearrangement uses TRBV4-2 and TRBJ2-1, with D possibly matching TRBD2 (5 bases). The CDR3 length is 15 residues. The V gene lost 1 base and the J gene lost 10 bases, with 17 bases spanning the gap. Germline lookup yields CDR1 LGHNA and CDR2 YNFKEQ. Written as DNA, the CDR3 is TGTGCCAGCAGCCAAGTTGTGGCTAGCCTCCCCGAGCAGTTCTTC. Its translation is CASSQVVASLPEQFF.

The V and J genes are TRBV3-1 and TRBJ1-1; D is possibly TRBD1 (5 bases). The germline gives CDR1 LGHDT, CDR2 YNNKEL (reference sequence). CDR3 length equals 14 residues. V shed 1 base and J shed 4 bases, with 10 bases lying between them. For the CDR3, the DNA is TGTGCCAGCAGCCAAGTTCAGGGAGTCACTGAAGCTTTCTTT. Translated, it gives CASSQVQGVTEAFF. The whole variable domain, filled in from reference TRBV3-1 and TRBJ1-1, reads DTAVSQTPKYLVTQMGNDKSIKCEQNLGHDTMYWYKQDSKKFLKIMFSYNNKELIINETVPNRFSPKSPDKAHLNLHINSLELGDSAVYFCASSQVQGVTEAFFGQGTRLTVV.

The chain recombines TRBV15 with TRBJ2-7; weak D call: TRBD1 (5 bases). The V end was cut by 6 bases, the J end by 4 bases, with 10 bases between. This CDR3 has 12 amino acids. Germline CDR1 LNHNV, CDR2 YYDKDF (reference sequence). CDR3 bases: TGTGCCACCAGAGGGGCAGGATACGAGCAGTACTTC. Translating gives CATRGAGYEQYF.

The chain links TRBV7-9 to TRBJ1-5, with TRBD1 as a possible D gene (5 bases). Per the germline V gene, CDR1 is SEHNR and CDR2 is FQNEAQ (reference sequence). This CDR3 is built from 15 residues. V was pared by 4 bases and J by 7 bases, with 17 bases between. This chain's CDR3 is CASSSGGGFDQPQHF. Here the CDR3 DNA reads TGTGCCAGCAGCTCGGGGGGAGGGTTCGACCAGCCCCAGCATTTT. The full variable domain, with the rest looked up from reference TRBV7-9 and TRBJ1-5, is DTGVSQNPRHKITKRGQNVTFRCDPISEHNRLYWYRQTLGQGPEFLTYFQNEAQLEKSRLLSDRFSAERPKGSFSTLEIQRTEQGDSAMYLCASSSGGGFDQPQHFGDGTRLSIL.

The chain is built from TRBV20-1 and TRBJ1-1, with unresolved D. With 0 bases removed from V and 6 bases from J, the gap between germline ends came to 14 bases. Germline V CDR1 and CDR2: DFQATT, SNEGSKA (reference sequence). The CDR3 totals 14 residues. The CDR3 here is CSARDRLGFAEAFF. The CDR3 bases are TGCAGTGCTAGAGATCGCCTCGGTTTCGCTGAAGCTTTCTTT.

The J gene is TRBJ2-5, the V gene TRBV12-5; no clear D. V was pared by 4 bases and J by 5 bases, with 17 bases between. Germline lookup yields CDR1 LGHNT and CDR2 FRNRAP. The CDR3 is 15 residues long. Written as DNA, the CDR3 is TGTGCTAGTGGTTATCAGACTCCCCTCGGGGAGACCCAGTACTTC. Amino acids: CASGYQTPLGETQYF.

The V gene is TRBV4-1, the J gene TRBJ1-2; perhaps TRBD1 as D (5 bases). V was pared by 3 bases and J by 6 bases, with 14 bases between. In germline, CDR1 is MGHRA, CDR2 YSYEKL. CDR3 length: 14 residues. CDR3 sequence (DNA): TGCGCCAGCAGCCATAGAACAGGATCGGATGGCTACACCTTC. This translates into CASSHRTGSDGYTF.